At least ten counts were recorded for the clone carrying this T cell receptor (beta chain). Its antigen remains unknown. The data are from a study of T cells in Graves' hyperthyroidism and ophthalmopathy. At the level of the study: Blood from the periphery was taken at initial diagnosis, before any treatment. Study-wide points: Blood also carried most thyroid clonotypes expanded above 0.001.

Germline CDR1 reads SGHTS; CDR2 reads YDEGEE. The ends were cut back, 2 bases at V and 6 bases at J, with 18 bases in the middle. This CDR3 is 16 amino acids long. It was RNA transcripts that yielded the amplified TCR beta CDR3 regions. HTBI primers drove first-round RT-PCR of the TCR CDR3. TCRdb itself ran the multiplex PCR reads through MiXCR, one entry per CDR3 protein. The top ten hold 25% to 30% of the sample, which has some 370,000 distinct CDR3 sequences, 11% to 15% seen once. Clinical Activity Scores of at least 3, NOSPECS grades of at least 4 and durations under 3 months characterized ophthalmopathy patients. Source material for PBMCs was about 10 ml fresh peripheral blood.

The sample was blood. The chain has TRBV5-8 and TRBJ1-5; D possibly corresponds to TRBD1 (5 bases). The sequence was obtained from a middle-aged man with Graves' ophthalmopathy. As DNA, the CDR3 is TGTGCCAGCAGCTTTGTACAGGATCGATACCCTCAGCCCCAGCATTTT. This gives the protein CASSFVQDRYPQPQHF.